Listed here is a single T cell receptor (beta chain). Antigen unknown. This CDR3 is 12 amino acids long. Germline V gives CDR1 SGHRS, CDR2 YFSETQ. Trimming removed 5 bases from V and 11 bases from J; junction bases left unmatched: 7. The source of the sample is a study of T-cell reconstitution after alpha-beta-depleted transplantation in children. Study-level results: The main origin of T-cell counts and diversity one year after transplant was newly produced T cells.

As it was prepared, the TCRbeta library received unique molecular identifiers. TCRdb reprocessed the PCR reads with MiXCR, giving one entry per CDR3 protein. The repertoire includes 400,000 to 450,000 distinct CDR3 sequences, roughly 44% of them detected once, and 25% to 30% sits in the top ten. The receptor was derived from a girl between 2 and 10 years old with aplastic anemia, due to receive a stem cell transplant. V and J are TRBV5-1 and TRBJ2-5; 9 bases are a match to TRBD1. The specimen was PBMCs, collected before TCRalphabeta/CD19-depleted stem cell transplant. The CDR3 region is CASRGGQGPQYF. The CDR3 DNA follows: TGCGCCAGCAGAGGGGGACAGGGCCCTCAGTACTTC.